This T cell receptor (beta chain) originates from a study of blood T cells in healthy people across ages. Study outcomes and limitations: Naive CD4+ cells and diversity were both higher in long-lived donors than in aged donors. As naive T cell percentage varied, TCR beta diversity correlated strongly with it.

The CDR3 is 12 residues long. CDR1 is DFQATT and CDR2 is SNEGSKA in the germline V gene (reference sequence). A word on this clonotype: Its antigen is not known. One junction end disagrees with the germline gene, perhaps due to a read error.

A sample-barcoded 5' primer and a J-beta primer mix were used in a second PCR of about 6 to 12 cycles. TCRdb re-called the 5' RACE reads through MiXCR, storing one row per CDR3 protein. Among over a million distinct CDR3 sequences listed, about 45% were seen once. Staff drew ten milliliters of peripheral blood from each donor. With each sample, at least 5 micrograms of total RNA were extracted. Specimen: blood. The V and J genes are TRBV20-1 and TRBJ1-2; TRBD1 agrees at 8 bases. This sequence originates from a young woman in good health. CDR3 loop: CSASRRTGSYIF. The CDR3 region has the DNA TGCAGTGCTAGCCGAAGGACAGGGTCCTACATCTTC.